This entry features one TCR beta chain sequence. These data are taken from a study of technical replicates of blood from several donors. This table comes from immunoSEQ multiplex PCR, and its TCRdb copy is limited to in-frame clones, with some not included. The data show roughly 80,000 clones, 93% seen once. Between the trimmed V and J ends, which lost 0 bases and 11 bases, there was a span of 12 bases. There are 12 residues in the CDR3. Germline V gene lookup returns CDR1 SQVTM and CDR2 ANQGSEA. The V and J genes are TRBV29-1 and TRBJ2-3; TRBD1 is a possible D gene (6 bases). Sequencing was done on a sample of T cells isolated from PBMCs. This TCR derives from a human donor in good health. The CDR3 DNA reads as TGCAGCGTTGAAGACGGACAGAGAATGCAGTATTTT. Translated, it gives CSVEDGQRMQYF.